This passage covers 27 T cell receptor beta chains from one sample sequenced in a study of cytomegalovirus exposure and HLA in healthy donors. The PCR made use of 60 Vbeta and 13 Jbeta primers. Using immunoSEQ multiplex PCR, the repertoire was profiled, and TCRdb retains in-frame clones only, with some absent. The data contain about 190,000 clones, 65% to 80% of them singletons. Sequences were obtained from PBMCs. Receptors originate from a man younger than 45 in good health and CMV-seropositive.

J is TRBJ2-1 and V is TRBV29-1, with 10 nucleotides matching TRBD1. CDR1 SQVTM and CDR2 ANQGSEA come from the germline V gene. The CDR3 loop spans 12 amino acids. Trimming cost V 6 bases and J 6 bases; bases outside gene matches: 2. The CDR3 is CSVRDRGNEQFF. CDR3 coding DNA: TGCAGCGTCCGGGACAGGGGCAATGAGCAGTTCTTC.

V usage is TRBV1 and J usage is TRBJ2-3; the table's D call, TRBD1, was not checked against the DNA. TRBV1 is a pseudogene. The CDR3 totals 17 residues. The chain's CDR3 is CTSSQEWRDREDHTQYF. In DNA, the CDR3 is TGCACCAGCAGCCAAGAATGGAGGGACAGGGAGGATCATACGCAGTATTTT.

This chain joins TRBV20-1 and TRBJ1-2; D uncertain. With 6 bases removed from V and 7 bases from J, the gap between germline ends came to 12 bases. From germline, CDR1 is DFQATT and CDR2 SNEGSKA (reference sequence). The CDR3 has 11 residues. The CDR3 loop reads CSADVAPGYTF. CDR3 sequence (DNA): TGCAGTGCCGATGTGGCCCCTGGCTACACCTTC.

V gene TRBV4-2 combines with J gene TRBJ2-3; no firm D call. Germline V gene sequence: CDR1 LGHNA, CDR2 YNFKEQ. With 0 bases removed from V and 4 bases from J, the gap between germline ends came to 8 bases. This CDR3 is 14 amino acids long. The CDR3 coding sequence is TGTGCCAGCAGCCAAGATGAGCGCCCAGATACGCAGTATTTT. Translated: CASSQDERPDTQYF.

The genes are TRBV4-3 and TRBJ2-7; TRBD2 might be the D (5 bases). Trimming took off 1 base at V and 6 bases at J, with 16 bases between the two ends. The germline gives CDR1 LGHNA, CDR2 YSLEER. This CDR3 is 15 amino acids long. In DNA form, the CDR3 reads TGCGCCAGCAGCCAAGGGCCGGGAATCTCGGGCGAGCAGTACTTC. It encodes CASSQGPGISGEQYF.

The chain combines TRBV5-4 with TRBJ2-2; TRBD1 aligns across 7 bases. Looked up from germline, CDR1 is SGHNT and CDR2 is YYREEE (reference sequence). The CDR3 spans 17 residues. With V trimmed by 0 bases and J by 3 bases, 8 bases remained unmatched. CDR3 bases: TGTGCCAGCAGCTTGGCCAAGGGGGCGGGTTACACCGGGGAGCTGTTTTTT. It specifies CASSLAKGAGYTGELFF.

This clone was recorded a few times. The CDR3 here is CASSVLAGVDEQYF. DNA of the CDR3: TGCGCCAGCAGCGTTTTAGCGGGAGTGGACGAGCAGTACTTC. J is TRBJ2-7 and V is TRBV5-1, with 9 positions matching TRBD2. The CDR3 length is 14 residues. Trimming at V came to 4 bases and at J to 5 bases, leaving 7 bases not matched to a gene. Germline V gene data show CDR1 as SGHRS and CDR2 as YFSETQ.

Of note for this clone: This sample also contains other DNA sequences that code for the same CDR3. This chain links TRBV7-3 with TRBJ2-7; TRBD2 agrees at 13 bases. Looked up from germline, CDR1 is SGHTA and CDR2 is FQGTGA. V was pared by 4 bases and J by 5 bases, with 2 bases of the junction left unmatched. The length of the CDR3 is 14 residues. CDR3 DNA sequence: TGTGCCAGCAGCTCTGGACTAGCGGGGGACGAGCAGTACTTC. Encoded protein: CASSSGLAGDEQYF.

The CDR3 is CASSPSGQADQPQHF. Here the CDR3 DNA reads TGTGCCAGCAGTCCCTCAGGGCAGGCGGATCAGCCCCAGCATTTT. The J gene is TRBJ1-5, the V gene TRBV28; maybe TRBD1 (5 bases). The ends were cut back, 5 bases at V and 5 bases at J, with 16 bases in the middle. The V gene's germline CDR1 is MDHEN and CDR2 SYDVKM. This CDR3 spans 15 amino acids.

This chain links TRBV27 with TRBJ2-2; D remains unclear. CDR1 MNHEY and CDR2 SMNVEV come from the germline V gene (reference sequence). The CDR3 totals 13 residues. Trimming removed 1 base at V and 5 bases at J, with 5 bases between. The DNA for the CDR3 is TGTGCCAGCAGTTTATTTTCTACCGGGGAGCTGTTTTTT. Translation: CASSLFSTGELFF.

The chain carries TRBV19 and TRBJ2-5; 12 positions match TRBD1. Germline lookup yields CDR1 LNHDA and CDR2 SQIVND (reference sequence). There are 16 residues in the CDR3. V lost 2 bases, J lost 5 bases, and 6 bases stayed unmatched. This CDR3 reads CASSILGTGGAETQYF. CDR3 nucleotide sequence: TGTGCCAGTAGTATACTTGGGACAGGGGGCGCGGAGACCCAGTACTTC. Together with reference TRBV19 and TRBJ2-5, the CDR3 gives the full variable domain: DGGITQSPKYLFRKEGQNVTLSCEQNLNHDAMYWYRQDPGQGLRLIYYSQIVNDFQKGDIAEGYSVSREKKESFPLTVTSAQKNPTAFYLCASSILGTGGAETQYFGPGTRLLVL.

This clone was seen only once. The V gene is TRBV5-1, the J gene TRBJ2-3; 9 bases are a match to TRBD2. The V gene end was trimmed by 0 bases and the J gene end by 1 base; junction bases not matched to a gene: 12. The CDR3 has 19 amino acids. The germline gives CDR1 SGHRS, CDR2 YFSETQ. The CDR3 region is CASSLEVAGALPRTDTQYF. The DNA of the CDR3 is TGCGCCAGCAGCTTGGAGGTAGCGGGGGCTCTCCCTCGCACAGATACGCAGTATTTT.

V and J are TRBV5-5 and TRBJ1-1; D gene unclear. V dropped 4 bases and J dropped 0 bases, with 13 bases sitting between them. The length of the CDR3 is 15 residues. The germline V gene encodes CDR1 SGHKS and CDR2 YYEKEE (reference sequence). This CDR3 is CASSQRREVNTEAFF. The CDR3 bases are TGTGCCAGCAGCCAAAGGAGGGAGGTGAACACTGAAGCTTTCTTT.

The chain joins TRBV6-1 to TRBJ2-4; 9 nucleotides line up with TRBD2. V lost 1 base, J lost 8 bases, and 9 bases stayed unmatched. This CDR3 has 16 amino acids. CDR1 is MNHNS, CDR2 SASEGT, per germline. CDR3 loop: CASSEGREGLWDIQYF. Written as DNA, the CDR3 is TGTGCCAGCAGTGAAGGGCGGGAGGGTCTCTGGGACATTCAGTACTTC.

This chain joins TRBV4-3 and TRBJ1-1; no reliable D call. There are 14 residues in the CDR3. Germline CDR1 and CDR2: LGHNA and YSLEER. Deletions cut 1 base from V and 1 base from J, with 7 bases between. CDR3 residues: CASSQAMWNTEAFF. The CDR3 DNA reads TGCGCCAGCAGCCAAGCAATGTGGAACACTGAAGCTTTCTTT.

J is TRBJ2-1 and V is TRBV15; D is unclear. CDR1 is LNHNV and CDR2 is YYDKDF in the germline V gene (reference sequence). V gave up 8 bases and J gave up 0 bases, with 5 bases separating them. This CDR3 has 12 residues. For the CDR3, the DNA is TGTGCCACCGGGCCCTCCTACAATGAGCAGTTCTTC. Amino acids: CATGPSYNEQFF.

This chain links TRBV18 with TRBJ2-5, with 13 bases fitting TRBD2. The germline V gene encodes CDR1 KGHSH and CDR2 LQKENI. This CDR3 comprises 18 residues. Trimming removed 4 bases from V and 2 bases from J; junction bases left unmatched: 10. The CDR3 loop is CASSLGTSGTSYQETQYF. CDR3 bases: TGTGCCAGCTCACTCGGGACTAGCGGGACCAGTTATCAAGAGACCCAGTACTTC.

The rearrangement joins TRBV10-3 to TRBJ2-7; TRBD2 is a possible D gene (6 bases). This CDR3 spans 14 amino acids. The germline CDR1 and CDR2 sequences are ENHRY and SYGVKD. The ends were cut back, 6 bases at V and 5 bases at J, with 17 bases in the middle. The CDR3 sequence is CAISIHGGENEQYF. CDR3 in DNA: TGTGCCATCAGCATACACGGGGGAGAGAACGAGCAGTACTTC.

The J gene is TRBJ2-3, the V gene TRBV28, with D perhaps TRBD2 (6 bases). CDR3 size: 17 residues. The ends were cut back, 2 bases at V and 2 bases at J, with 17 bases in the middle. CDR1 is MDHEN and CDR2 is SYDVKM in the germline V gene. CDR3 amino acids: CASSLPGEAGPTDTQYF. The CDR3 DNA follows: TGTGCCAGCAGTTTACCCGGTGAAGCGGGCCCCACAGATACGCAGTATTTT.

This chain joins TRBV28 and TRBJ2-5; TRBD2 aligns across 9 bases. This CDR3 is built from 14 residues. Germline V gene sequence: CDR1 MDHEN, CDR2 SYDVKM. V gave up 7 bases and J gave up 5 bases; unmatched junction bases: 8. The DNA for the CDR3 is TGTGCCAGCACCAGAGCGGGAGGAGGGGAGACCCAGTACTTC. It specifies CASTRAGGGETQYF.

The chain uses TRBV29-1 and TRBJ2-5; D is possibly TRBD1 (5 bases). TRBJ2-7 explains the end of the DNA better; the J call may be wrong. The CDR3 loop spans 13 amino acids. Germline assignment: CDR1 SQVTM and CDR2 ANQGSEA. CDR3: CSVETGTIHEQYF. The CDR3 DNA is TGCAGCGTTGAAACAGGAACAATCCACGAGCAGTACTTC.

This clone appeared once. The chain joins TRBV30 to TRBJ1-1, with D maybe TRBD1 (6 bases). There are 11 residues in the CDR3. From germline, CDR1 is GTSNPN and CDR2 SVGIG (reference sequence). The V end was cut by 0 bases, the J end by 12 bases, with 11 bases between. DNA for the CDR3: TGTGCCTGGAGTGTCAGGCAGGGGACTTTCTTT. This gives the protein CAWSVRQGTFF.

This clone has only a few counts. Other DNA sequences in this sample translate to the same CDR3. The chain couples TRBV6-4 to TRBJ2-3; possible D gene TRBD1, 6 bases. Germline V lookup: CDR1 MRHNA, CDR2 SNTAGT. This CDR3 is 13 amino acids long. Trimming took off 5 bases at V and 1 base at J, with 7 bases between the two ends. The CDR3 region is CASSRQGTDTQYF. CDR3 DNA sequence: TGTGCCAGCAGTCGACAGGGCACAGATACGCAGTATTTT.

This clone was seen a handful of times. V gene TRBV28 combines with J gene TRBJ2-1, with D tentatively TRBD1 (5 bases). Trimming removed 3 bases at V and 7 bases at J, with 13 bases between. The CDR3 consists of 14 residues. Germline CDR1 reads MDHEN; CDR2 reads SYDVKM. The DNA of the CDR3 is TGTGCCAGCAGTTTGACCAGGGCCGGGAATGAGCAGTTCTTC. Amino acids: CASSLTRAGNEQFF.

On this clone: One end of the junction does not line up with germline, which may come from a read error. Other DNA sequences in this sample translate to the same CDR3. This chain uses TRBV10-3 with TRBJ2-5; 12 bases line up with TRBD2. The V gene's germline CDR1 is ENHRY and CDR2 SYGVKD. The CDR3 has 16 residues. CDR3: CAISGLAGGPQETQYF. The CDR3 bases are TGTGCCATCAGTGGGCTAGCGGGGGGGCCGCAAGAAACCCAGTACTTC.

The chain carries TRBV5-1 and TRBJ2-7; D is perhaps TRBD2 (6 bases). Trimming shortened V by 2 bases and J by 6 bases, and 18 bases separated the two germline ends. Germline V gene data show CDR1 as SGHRS and CDR2 as YFSETQ. The CDR3 covers 15 residues. This CDR3 is CASSFPGRDPTEQYF. CDR3 DNA: TGCGCCAGCAGCTTCCCCGGGAGAGATCCCACCGAGCAGTACTTC.

The chain uses TRBV5-1 and TRBJ2-5; 14 bases line up with TRBD2. The V gene's germline CDR1 is SGHRS and CDR2 YFSETQ. The CDR3 totals 18 residues. J lost 4 bases, V lost 6 bases, and 14 bases had no gene match. The CDR3 is CASTTLPGLAGERETQYF. In DNA form, the CDR3 reads TGCGCCAGCACCACGCTACCGGGACTAGCGGGAGAGCGAGAGACCCAGTACTTC.